These 21 T cell receptor beta chains originate from one sample sequenced in a study of blood T cell repertoires in COVID-19. Measured with immunoSEQ multiplex PCR; TCRdb has only the in-frame clones, and not every one. The sample has some 270,000 clones; around nine tenths are singletons. Sequenced input: peripheral blood. These receptors all stem from a woman aged 55-69 years who had recovered from COVID-19.

V and J are TRBV5-4 and TRBJ2-7; 11 positions agree with TRBD2. Looked up from germline, CDR1 is SGHNT and CDR2 is YYREEE (reference sequence). J gave up 6 bases and V 3 bases, and 11 bases lay outside the gene matches. The CDR3 totals 16 residues. CDR3 nucleotide sequence: TGTGCCAGCAGCTCCCCGACTAGCGGGACAGGAGGCGAGCAGTACTTC. Its protein product is CASSSPTSGTGGEQYF.

The rearrangement links TRBV9 to TRBJ2-5; D remains unclear. In germline, CDR1 is SGDLS, CDR2 YYNGEE. The V end lost 0 bases, the J end lost 4 bases, and 10 bases lay between the germline ends. The CDR3 spans 14 residues. CDR3 sequence reads: CASSVDPAVETQYF. CDR3 coding DNA: TGTGCCAGCAGCGTAGACCCCGCGGTAGAGACCCAGTACTTC.

The CDR3 DNA is TGTGCCAGCAGCTTAGCACAGTACACAGATACGCAGTATTTT. The encoded protein is CASSLAQYTDTQYF. V is TRBV7-2 and J is TRBJ2-3; D is ambiguous. The CDR3 length is 14 residues. The V end lost 0 bases, the J end lost 2 bases, and 6 bases lay between the germline ends. CDR1 and CDR2 from the germline V gene are SGHTA and FQGNSA.

The chain joins TRBV28 to TRBJ1-1; no clear D gene. The V and J ends lost 6 bases and 5 bases respectively, with 10 bases between them. Germline CDR1 reads MDHEN; CDR2 reads SYDVKM. The CDR3 sequence is 12 residues long. The CDR3 loop reads CASSLHRTEAFF. The CDR3 DNA follows: TGTGCCAGCAGCTTACACCGGACTGAAGCTTTCTTT.

The chain has TRBV7-9 and TRBJ1-1; D remains unclear. The CDR3 covers 14 residues. V was shortened by 1 base and J by 1 base, with 7 bases between the two germline ends. CDR1 and CDR2 from the germline V gene are SEHNR and FQNEAQ (reference sequence). CDR3 loop: CASSLVIWNTEAFF. The CDR3 bases are TGTGCCAGCAGCTTAGTTATTTGGAACACTGAAGCTTTCTTT.

The J gene is TRBJ2-7, the V gene TRBV3-1 (or the pseudogene TRBV3-2), with 8 bases lining up with TRBD1. Germline-derived CDR1 and CDR2 are LGHDT and YNNKEL (reference sequence). The CDR3 covers 14 residues. Trimming cost V 1 base and J 4 bases; bases outside gene matches: 3. The CDR3 DNA follows: TGTGCCAGCAGCCAAGCAGGGGGCGAATACGAGCAGTACTTC. This encodes CASSQAGGEYEQYF.

This chain connects TRBV6-6 to TRBJ1-3; 7 bases line up with TRBD1. The V gene's germline CDR1 is MNHNY and CDR2 SVGAGI (reference sequence). Germline trimming cut 6 bases from V and 0 bases from J; bases unmatched to any gene: 17. The CDR3 covers 19 residues. The CDR3 DNA is TGTGCCAGCAGCCGACACAGGGGCCAGTCGTGGTACTCTGGAAACACCATATATTTT. This translates into CASSRHRGQSWYSGNTIYF.

The chain carries TRBV5-6 and TRBJ2-2, with 9 bases matching TRBD1. This CDR3 is 16 amino acids long. J lost 7 bases, V lost 3 bases, and 10 bases had no gene match. The germline gives CDR1 SGHDT, CDR2 YYEEEE. The CDR3 region has the DNA TGTGCCAGCAGCTCCCCCGGGACAGGGTTAGGCGGGGAGCTGTTTTTT. This gives the protein CASSSPGTGLGGELFF.

The V gene is TRBV5-1, the J gene TRBJ2-7; D possibly corresponds to TRBD1 (6 bases). Germline CDR1 reads SGHRS; CDR2 reads YFSETQ. CDR3 length: 16 amino acids. Trimming shortened V by 3 bases and J by 3 bases, and 19 bases separated the two germline ends. CDR3 coding DNA: TGCGCCAGCAGCTCCCAAATTCAAGGGGGATACTACGAGCAGTACTTC. This gives the protein CASSSQIQGGYYEQYF.

V usage is TRBV6-2 or TRBV6-3 and J usage is TRBJ1-6; no definite D call. Germline CDR1 MNHEY, CDR2 SVGEGT. V was trimmed by 3 bases and J by 7 bases, leaving 7 bases between them. The CDR3 runs 13 residues. CDR3 in amino acids: CASSYWRNSPLHF. The CDR3 bases are TGTGCCAGCAGTTATTGGAGGAATTCACCCCTCCACTTT.

The CDR3 region is CASSLGQGRYNEQFF. The CDR3 DNA is TGTGCCAGCAGCTTAGGACAGGGGCGGTACAATGAGCAGTTCTTC. The chain employs TRBV11-2 and TRBJ2-1; 8 bases line up with TRBD1. V lost 1 base and J lost 4; bases outside the gene matches: 3. CDR1 and CDR2 (germline): SGHAT, FQNNGV. The CDR3 consists of 15 residues. Full variable domain (outside the CDR3, taken from reference TRBV11-2 and TRBJ2-1): EAGVAQSPRYKIIEKRQSVAFWCNPISGHATLYWYQQILGQGPKLLIQFQNNGVVDDSQLPKDRFSAERLKGVDSTLKIQPAKLEDSAVYLCASSLGQGRYNEQFFGPGTRLTVL.

The chain combines TRBV3-1 (or the pseudogene TRBV3-2) with TRBJ1-5; TRBD1 matches at 8 bases. CDR1 and CDR2 (germline): LGHDT, YNNKEL (reference sequence). The CDR3 has 15 amino acids. Trimming removed 0 bases from V and 9 bases from J; junction bases left unmatched: 7. This chain's CDR3 is CASSQDLTGGVPQHF. The CDR3 region has the DNA TGTGCCAGCAGCCAAGATCTTACAGGGGGAGTGCCCCAGCATTTT.

The chain joins TRBV28 to TRBJ2-7; 11 bases fit TRBD2. Germline values: CDR1 MDHEN, CDR2 SYDVKM. V lost 3 bases to trimming and J lost 7 bases; unmatched junction nucleotides: 8. This CDR3 contains 15 residues. The CDR3 is CASSLLAGGIVEQYF. The CDR3 coding sequence is TGTGCCAGCAGTTTGCTAGCGGGGGGAATTGTTGAGCAGTACTTC.

This chain links TRBV18 with TRBJ2-5; D is possibly TRBD2 (6 bases). Germline loops: CDR1 KGHSH, CDR2 LQKENI. V dropped 0 bases and J dropped 0 bases, with 11 bases sitting between them. The CDR3 totals 16 residues. The CDR3 spells CASSPPTAGYQETQYF. The CDR3, as DNA: TGTGCCAGCTCACCACCGACCGCGGGGTACCAAGAGACCCAGTACTTC.

The chain recombines TRBV5-6 with TRBJ2-1; D may be TRBD1 (6 bases). The V end was cut by 4 bases, the J end by 0 bases, with 11 bases between. CDR1 SGHDT and CDR2 YYEEEE come from the germline V gene. The CDR3 consists of 15 residues. Written as DNA, the CDR3 is TGTGCCAGCAGCGCCAGGGGTCACTCCTACAATGAGCAGTTCTTC. Its protein product is CASSARGHSYNEQFF.

This chain's CDR3 is CASSQEDRASTIYF. The CDR3 coding sequence is TGTGCCAGCAGCCAGGAGGACAGGGCGAGCACCATATATTTT. The V call is TRBV4-2, the J call TRBJ1-3, with TRBD1 matching over 8 bases. In germline, CDR1 is LGHNA, CDR2 YNFKEQ. With V trimmed by 3 bases and J by 9 bases, 7 bases remained unmatched. The CDR3 sequence is 14 residues long.

Points on this clone: This same CDR3 is encoded by further DNA sequences in the sample. J is TRBJ1-2 and V is TRBV6-1, with D uncertain. This CDR3 spans 12 amino acids. Trimming took 0 bases from V and 3 from J, leaving 2 bases between them. Germline CDR1 reads MNHNS; CDR2 reads SASEGT. CDR3 amino acids: CASSEADYGYTF. In DNA form, the CDR3 reads TGTGCCAGCAGTGAAGCCGACTATGGCTACACCTTC.

As regards this clone: The junction does not match germline at one end; this may be a read error. The chain combines TRBV19 with TRBJ1-5; D unclear. There are 14 residues in the CDR3. CDR1 is LNHDA and CDR2 is SQIVND in the germline V gene (reference sequence). The CDR3 loop is CASSIDYSNQPQHF. CDR3 bases: TGTGCCAGTAGCATAGATTATAGCAATCAGCCCCAGCATTTT.

The rearrangement links TRBV29-1 to TRBJ1-1; unclear D gene. CDR1 SQVTM and CDR2 ANQGSEA come from the germline V gene. V gave up 1 base and J gave up 0 bases, with 12 bases separating them. CDR3 length: 15 amino acids. The CDR3 DNA reads as TGCAGCGTTGAAGTTCAGGCAGAGATGAACACTGAAGCTTTCTTT. Protein product: CSVEVQAEMNTEAFF. The full variable domain, completed using reference TRBV29-1 and TRBJ1-1, is SAVISQKPSRDICQRGTSLTIQCQVDSQVTMMFWYRQQPGQSLTLIATANQGSEATYESGFVIDKFPISRPNLTFSTLTVSNMSPEDSSIYLCSVEVQAEMNTEAFFGQGTRLTVV.

The chain uses TRBV9 and TRBJ2-3; 9 bases match TRBD2. CDR1 is SGDLS and CDR2 is YYNGEE in the germline V gene. The length of the CDR3 is 16 residues. The ends lost 9 bases at V and 1 base at J; junction bases unmatched: 12. CDR3 protein: CATGAGGRFGTDTQYF. Written as DNA, the CDR3 is TGTGCCACCGGAGCGGGGGGCCGTTTCGGCACAGATACGCAGTATTTT.

J is TRBJ1-5 and V is TRBV2; D is undetermined. The CDR3 covers 12 residues. The V gene's germline CDR1 is SNHLY and CDR2 FYNNEI. The V end was cut by 1 base, the J end by 5 bases, with 3 bases between. The CDR3 bases are TGTGCCAGCAGTGAAGGGCATCAGCCCCAGCATTTT. This encodes CASSEGHQPQHF.